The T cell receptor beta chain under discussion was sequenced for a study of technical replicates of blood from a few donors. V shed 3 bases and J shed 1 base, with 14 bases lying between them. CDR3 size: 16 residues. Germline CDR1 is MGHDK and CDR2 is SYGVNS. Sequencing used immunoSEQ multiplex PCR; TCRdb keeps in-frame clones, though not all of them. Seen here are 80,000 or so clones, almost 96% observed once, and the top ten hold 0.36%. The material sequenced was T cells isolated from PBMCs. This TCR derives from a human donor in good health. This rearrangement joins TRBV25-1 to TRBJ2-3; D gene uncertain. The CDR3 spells CASSDTAPVGTDTQYF. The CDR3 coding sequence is TGTGCCAGCAGTGATACAGCCCCTGTGGGCACAGATACGCAGTATTTT.